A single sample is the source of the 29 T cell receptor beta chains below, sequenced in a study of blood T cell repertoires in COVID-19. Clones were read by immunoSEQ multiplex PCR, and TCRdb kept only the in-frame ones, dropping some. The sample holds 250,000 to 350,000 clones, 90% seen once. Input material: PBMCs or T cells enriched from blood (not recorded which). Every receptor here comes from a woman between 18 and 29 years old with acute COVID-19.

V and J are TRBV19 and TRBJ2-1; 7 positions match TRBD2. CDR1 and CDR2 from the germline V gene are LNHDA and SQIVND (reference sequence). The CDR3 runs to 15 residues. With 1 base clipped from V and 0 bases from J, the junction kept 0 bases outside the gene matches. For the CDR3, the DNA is TGTGCCAGTAGTATAGCTAGCGGCTCCTACAATGAGCAGTTCTTC. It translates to CASSIASGSYNEQFF.

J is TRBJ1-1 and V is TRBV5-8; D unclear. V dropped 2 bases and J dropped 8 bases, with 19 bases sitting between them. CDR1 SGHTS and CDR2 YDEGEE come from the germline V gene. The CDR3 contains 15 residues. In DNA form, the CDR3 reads TGTGCCAGCAGCTTCCAAATAGGGAGGCTAGGGGAAGCTTTCTTT. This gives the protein CASSFQIGRLGEAFF.

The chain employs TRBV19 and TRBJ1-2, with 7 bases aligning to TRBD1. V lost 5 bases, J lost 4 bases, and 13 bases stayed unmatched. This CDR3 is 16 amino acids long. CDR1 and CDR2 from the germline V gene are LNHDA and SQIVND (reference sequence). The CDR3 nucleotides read TGTGCCAGTAGTCGTACCGCAGGGGGACGCGTCTATGGCTACACCTTC. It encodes CASSRTAGGRVYGYTF.

CDR3 sequence: CASSLVVGRTAKNQPQHF. Written as DNA, the CDR3 is TGTGCCAGCAGCTTAGTAGTAGGAAGGACAGCAAAAAATCAGCCCCAGCATTTT. V is TRBV7-2 and J is TRBJ1-5; D may be TRBD1 (6 bases). Trimming took off 1 base at V and 4 bases at J, with 20 bases between the two ends. The CDR3 sequence is 18 residues long. Germline CDR1 SGHTA, CDR2 FQGNSA. Supplemented by reference TRBV7-2 and TRBJ1-5, the full variable domain reads GAGVSQSPSNKVTEKGKDVELRCDPISGHTALYWYRQSLGQGLEFLIYFQGNSAPDKSGLPSDRFSAERTGGSVSTLTIQRTQQEDSAVYLCASSLVVGRTAKNQPQHFGDGTRLSIL.

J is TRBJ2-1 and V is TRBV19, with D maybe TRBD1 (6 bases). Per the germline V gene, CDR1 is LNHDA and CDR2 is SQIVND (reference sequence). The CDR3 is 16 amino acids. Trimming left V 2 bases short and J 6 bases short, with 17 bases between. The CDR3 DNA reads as TGTGCCAGTAGTATACCCCCCCAGGGGTTAACCAATGAGCAGTTCTTC. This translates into CASSIPPQGLTNEQFF.

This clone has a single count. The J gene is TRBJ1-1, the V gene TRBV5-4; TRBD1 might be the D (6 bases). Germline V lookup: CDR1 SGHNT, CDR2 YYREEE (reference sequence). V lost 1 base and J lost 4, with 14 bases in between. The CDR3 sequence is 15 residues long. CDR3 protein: CASSLKGDGGTEAFF. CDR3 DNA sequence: TGTGCCAGCAGCTTGAAGGGGGATGGCGGCACTGAAGCTTTCTTT.

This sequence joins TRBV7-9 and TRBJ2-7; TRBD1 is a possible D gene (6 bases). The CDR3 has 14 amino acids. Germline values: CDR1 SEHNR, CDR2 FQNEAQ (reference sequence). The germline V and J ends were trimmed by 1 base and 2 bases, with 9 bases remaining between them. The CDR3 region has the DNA TGTGCCAGCAGCTTAGGGGCAGGGGCCTACGAGCAGTACTTC. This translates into CASSLGAGAYEQYF.

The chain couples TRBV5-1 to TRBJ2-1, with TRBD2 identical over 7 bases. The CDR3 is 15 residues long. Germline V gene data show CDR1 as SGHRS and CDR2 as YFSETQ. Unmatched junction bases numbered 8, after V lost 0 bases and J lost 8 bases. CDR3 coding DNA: TGCGCCAGCAGCTTGGCCGCGCGGGAGCTTCATGAGCAGTTCTTC. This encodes CASSLAARELHEQFF.

This chain's CDR3 is CASSLGGAGVDEQFF. The CDR3 nucleotides read TGTGCCAGCAGCTTGGGAGGGGCAGGGGTAGATGAGCAGTTCTTC. This sequence joins TRBV5-4 and TRBJ2-1; maybe TRBD1 (6 bases). Deletions cut 0 bases from V and 8 bases from J, with 15 bases between. Germline V gene data show CDR1 as SGHNT and CDR2 as YYREEE (reference sequence). This CDR3 region has 15 residues. Together with reference TRBV5-4 and TRBJ2-1, the CDR3 gives the full variable domain: ETGVTQSPTHLIKTRGQQVTLRCSSQSGHNTVSWYQQALGQGPQFIFQYYREEENGRGNFPPRFSGLQFPNYSSELNVNALELDDSALYLCASSLGGAGVDEQFFGPGTRLTVL.

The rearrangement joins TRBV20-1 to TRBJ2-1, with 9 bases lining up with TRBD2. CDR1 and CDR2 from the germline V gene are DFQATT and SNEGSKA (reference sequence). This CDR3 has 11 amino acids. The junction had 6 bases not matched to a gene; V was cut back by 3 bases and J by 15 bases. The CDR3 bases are TGCAGTGCTAGGGTTGGCGGGAGGGGGTTCTTC. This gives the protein CSARVGGRGFF.

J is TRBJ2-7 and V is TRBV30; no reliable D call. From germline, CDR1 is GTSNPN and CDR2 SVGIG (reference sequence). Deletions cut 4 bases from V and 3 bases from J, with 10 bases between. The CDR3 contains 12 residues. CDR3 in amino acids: CAWNQDFYEQYF. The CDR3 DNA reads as TGTGCCTGGAACCAGGATTTCTACGAGCAGTACTTC.

This CDR3 is CASSGLAGLIGHEQFF. The DNA of the CDR3 is TGTGCCAGCAGCGGGCTAGCGGGTCTGATTGGACATGAGCAGTTCTTC. This chain uses TRBV9 with TRBJ2-1; 8 bases map to TRBD2. The germline V gene has CDR1 SGDLS and CDR2 YYNGEE. V shed 3 bases and J 8 bases; nucleotides not matched to a gene: 13. There are 16 residues in the CDR3.

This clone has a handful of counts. DNA for the CDR3: TGCGCCAGCAGCTTGGAGTCGGCTAACTATGGCTACACCTTC. Translated: CASSLESANYGYTF. The V gene is TRBV5-1, the J gene TRBJ1-2, with no clear D. The CDR3 extends over 14 amino acids. CDR1 is SGHRS, CDR2 YFSETQ, per germline. Trimming took 0 bases from V and 0 from J, leaving 6 bases between them.

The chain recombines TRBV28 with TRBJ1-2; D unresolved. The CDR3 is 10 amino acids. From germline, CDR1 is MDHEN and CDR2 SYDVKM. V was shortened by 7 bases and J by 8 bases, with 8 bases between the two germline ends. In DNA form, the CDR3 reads TGTGCCAGCAAGGAGGAGGGCTACACCTTC. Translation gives CASKEEGYTF.

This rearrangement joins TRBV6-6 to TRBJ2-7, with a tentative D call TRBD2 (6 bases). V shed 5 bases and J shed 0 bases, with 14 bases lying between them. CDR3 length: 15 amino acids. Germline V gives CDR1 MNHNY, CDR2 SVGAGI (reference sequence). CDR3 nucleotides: TGTGCCAGCAGTACGGCGGGAAAGAGCTCCTACGAGCAGTACTTC. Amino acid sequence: CASSTAGKSSYEQYF.

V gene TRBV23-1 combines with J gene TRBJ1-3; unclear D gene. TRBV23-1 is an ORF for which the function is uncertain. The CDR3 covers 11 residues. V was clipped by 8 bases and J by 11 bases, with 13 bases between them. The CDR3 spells CASLMRKPIYF. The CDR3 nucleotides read TGCGCCAGCCTAATGAGAAAACCCATATATTTT.

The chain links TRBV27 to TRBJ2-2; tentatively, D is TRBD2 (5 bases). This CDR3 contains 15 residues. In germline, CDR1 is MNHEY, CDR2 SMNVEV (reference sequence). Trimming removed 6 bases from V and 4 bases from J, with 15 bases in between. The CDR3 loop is CASSEIPEGTGELFF. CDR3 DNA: TGTGCCAGCAGCGAAATTCCTGAGGGCACCGGGGAGCTGTTTTTT.

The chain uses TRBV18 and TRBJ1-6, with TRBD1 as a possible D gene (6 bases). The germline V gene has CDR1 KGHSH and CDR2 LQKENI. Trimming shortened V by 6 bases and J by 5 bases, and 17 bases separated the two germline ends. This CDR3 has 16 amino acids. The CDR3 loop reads CASSQTSGTNNSPLHF. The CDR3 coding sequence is TGTGCCAGCTCCCAAACATCCGGGACAAATAATTCACCCCTCCACTTT.

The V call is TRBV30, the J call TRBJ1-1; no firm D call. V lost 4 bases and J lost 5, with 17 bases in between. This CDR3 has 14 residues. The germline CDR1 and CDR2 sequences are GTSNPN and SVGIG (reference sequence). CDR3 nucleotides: TGTGCCTGGATTTTCAGCCCCCCGGGAACTGAAGCTTTCTTT. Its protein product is CAWIFSPPGTEAFF.

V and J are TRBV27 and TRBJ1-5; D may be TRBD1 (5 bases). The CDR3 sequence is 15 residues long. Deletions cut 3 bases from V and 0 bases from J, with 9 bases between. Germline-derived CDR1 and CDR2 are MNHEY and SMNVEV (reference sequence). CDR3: CASSLGPGSNQPQHF. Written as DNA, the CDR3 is TGTGCCAGCAGTTTGGGGCCAGGTAGCAATCAGCCCCAGCATTTT.

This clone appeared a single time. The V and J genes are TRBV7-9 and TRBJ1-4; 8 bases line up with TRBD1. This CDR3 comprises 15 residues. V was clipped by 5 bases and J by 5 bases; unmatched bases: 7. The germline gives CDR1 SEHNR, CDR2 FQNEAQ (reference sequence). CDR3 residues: CASSHAQGVNEKLFF. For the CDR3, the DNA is TGTGCCAGCAGCCATGCACAGGGGGTAAATGAAAAACTGTTTTTT.

CDR3 sequence: CASSLSTGANQPQHF. In nucleotides, the CDR3 is TGCGCCAGCAGCTTGAGCACAGGAGCTAATCAGCCCCAGCATTTT. The V and J genes are TRBV5-1 and TRBJ1-5, with D possibly being TRBD1 (5 bases). Germline V CDR1 and CDR2: SGHRS, YFSETQ. The CDR3 is 15 amino acids. V gave up 1 base and J gave up 4 bases, with 12 bases separating them.

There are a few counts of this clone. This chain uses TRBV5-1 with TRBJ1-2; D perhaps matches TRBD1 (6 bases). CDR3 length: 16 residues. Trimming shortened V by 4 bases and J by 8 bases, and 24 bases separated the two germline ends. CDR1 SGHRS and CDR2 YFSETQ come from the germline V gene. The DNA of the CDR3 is TGCGCCAGCAGCCTGGGGGCCCCAGGGTTGAGGAACGGCTACACCTTC. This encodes CASSLGAPGLRNGYTF. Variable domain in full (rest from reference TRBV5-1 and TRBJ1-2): KAGVTQTPRYLIKTRGQQVTLSCSPISGHRSVSWYQQTPGQGLQFLFEYFSETQRNKGNFPGRFSGRQFSNSRSEMNVSTLELGDSALYLCASSLGAPGLRNGYTFGSGTRLTVV.

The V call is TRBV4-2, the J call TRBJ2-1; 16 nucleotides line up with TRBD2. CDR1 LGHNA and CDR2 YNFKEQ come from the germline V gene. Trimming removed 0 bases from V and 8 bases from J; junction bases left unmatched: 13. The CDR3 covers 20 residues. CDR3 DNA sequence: TGTGCCAGCAGCCAAGACTCCGGGACTAGCGGGAGGGCCCGTATCGATGAGCAGTTCTTC. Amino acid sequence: CASSQDSGTSGRARIDEQFF.

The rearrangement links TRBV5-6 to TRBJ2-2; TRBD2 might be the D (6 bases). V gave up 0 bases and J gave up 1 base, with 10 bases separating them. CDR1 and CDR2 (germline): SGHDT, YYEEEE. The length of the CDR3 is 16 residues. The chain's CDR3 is CASSLAAGGNTGELFF. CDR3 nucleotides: TGTGCCAGCAGCTTGGCGGCCGGGGGGAACACCGGGGAGCTGTTTTTT.

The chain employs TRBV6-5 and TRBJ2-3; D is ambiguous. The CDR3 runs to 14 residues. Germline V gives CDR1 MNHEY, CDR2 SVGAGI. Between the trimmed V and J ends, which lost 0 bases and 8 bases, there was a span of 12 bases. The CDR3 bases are TGTGCCAGCAGTTACTCTATGGTTGGCGGTACGCAGTATTTT. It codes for CASSYSMVGGTQYF.

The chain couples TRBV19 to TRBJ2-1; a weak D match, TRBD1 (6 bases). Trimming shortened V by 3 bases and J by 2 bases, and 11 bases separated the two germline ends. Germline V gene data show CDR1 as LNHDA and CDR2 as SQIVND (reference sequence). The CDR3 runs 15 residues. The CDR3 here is CASSMAGAAYNEQFF. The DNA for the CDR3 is TGTGCCAGTAGTATGGCAGGGGCCGCCTACAATGAGCAGTTCTTC.

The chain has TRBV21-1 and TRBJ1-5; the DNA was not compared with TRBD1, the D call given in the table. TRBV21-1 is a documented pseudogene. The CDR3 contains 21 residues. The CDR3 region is CASSKKQRRAAGDRGGQPQHF. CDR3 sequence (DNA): TGTGCCAGCAGCAAAAAACAGAGGCGGGCAGCCGGGGACAGAGGCGGGCAGCCCCAGCATTTT.

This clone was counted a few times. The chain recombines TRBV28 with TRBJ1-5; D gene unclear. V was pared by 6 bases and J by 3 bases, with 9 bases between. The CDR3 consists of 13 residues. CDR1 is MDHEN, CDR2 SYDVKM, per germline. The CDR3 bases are TGTGCCAGCAGAGACTCACCCAATCAGCCCCAGCATTTT. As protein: CASRDSPNQPQHF.